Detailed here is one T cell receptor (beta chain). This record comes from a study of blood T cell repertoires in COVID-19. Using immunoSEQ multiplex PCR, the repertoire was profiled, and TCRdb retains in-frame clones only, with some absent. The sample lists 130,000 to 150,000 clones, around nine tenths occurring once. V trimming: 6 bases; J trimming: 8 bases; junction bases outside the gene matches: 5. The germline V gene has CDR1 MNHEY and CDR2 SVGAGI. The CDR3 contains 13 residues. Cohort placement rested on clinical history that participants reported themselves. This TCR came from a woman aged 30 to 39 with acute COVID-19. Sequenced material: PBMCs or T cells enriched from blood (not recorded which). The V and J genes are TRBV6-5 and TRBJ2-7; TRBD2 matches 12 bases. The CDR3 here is CASRLTSGSKQYF. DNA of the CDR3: TGTGCCAGCAGGTTGACTAGCGGGAGCAAGCAGTACTTC.